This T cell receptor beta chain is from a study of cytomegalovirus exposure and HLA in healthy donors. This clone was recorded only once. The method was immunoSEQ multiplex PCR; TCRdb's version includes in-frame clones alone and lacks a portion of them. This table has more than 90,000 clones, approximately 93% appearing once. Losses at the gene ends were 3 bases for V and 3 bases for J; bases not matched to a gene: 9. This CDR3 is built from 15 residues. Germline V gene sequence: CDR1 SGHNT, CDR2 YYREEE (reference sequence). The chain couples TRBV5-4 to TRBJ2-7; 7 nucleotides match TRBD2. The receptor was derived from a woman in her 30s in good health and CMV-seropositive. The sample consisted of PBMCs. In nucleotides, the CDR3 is TGTGCCAGCAGCTCCGAGTTGGGGGGGAACTACGAGCAGTACTTC. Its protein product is CASSSELGGNYEQYF.